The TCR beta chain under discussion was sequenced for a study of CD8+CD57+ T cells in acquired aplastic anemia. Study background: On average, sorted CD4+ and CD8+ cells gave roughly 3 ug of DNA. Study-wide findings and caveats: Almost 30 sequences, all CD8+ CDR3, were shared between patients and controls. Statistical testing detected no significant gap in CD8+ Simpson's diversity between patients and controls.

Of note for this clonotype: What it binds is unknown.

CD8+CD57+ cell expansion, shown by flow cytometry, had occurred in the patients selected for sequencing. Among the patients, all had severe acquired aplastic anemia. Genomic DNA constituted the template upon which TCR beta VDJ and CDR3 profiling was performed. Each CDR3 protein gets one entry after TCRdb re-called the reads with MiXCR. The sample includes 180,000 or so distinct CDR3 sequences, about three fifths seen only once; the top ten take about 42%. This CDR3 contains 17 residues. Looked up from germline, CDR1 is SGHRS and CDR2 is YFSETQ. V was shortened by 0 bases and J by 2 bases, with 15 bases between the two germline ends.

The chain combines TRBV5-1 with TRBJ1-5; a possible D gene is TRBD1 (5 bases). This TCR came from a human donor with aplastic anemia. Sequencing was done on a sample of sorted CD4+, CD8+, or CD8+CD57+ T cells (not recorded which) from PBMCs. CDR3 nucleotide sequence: TGCGCCAGCAGCTTGGTGTACGGGGCGATGCGCAATCAGCCCCAGCATTTT. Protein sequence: CASSLVYGAMRNQPQHF.